Listed below are T cell receptor beta chains from one sample, sequenced in a study of Graves' ophthalmopathy and Graves' hyperthyroidism. In TCRdb, the multiplex PCR reads were re-called with MiXCR into one record per CDR3 protein. The table has just over 400,000 distinct CDR3 sequences, about 21% seen once. The sequenced sample was peripheral blood. The receptors stem from a woman under 30 with stable Graves' hyperthyroidism. CDR3s include the opening cysteine and the closing phenylalanine or tryptophan. Fields, in order: J gene, V gene, clone size, D gene, CDR3 DNA, CDR3 protein. A D gene is named only where the DNA matches it firmly. Size is stated for part of the rows, as once, few or many counts, or as a class when the clone is expanded.

TRBJ1-2,TRBV11-2,many,NA,TGTGCCAGCAAAGAGGGGGGGACTAAGGGCTACACCTTC,CASKEGGTKGYTF
TRBJ2-7,TRBV19,few,NA,TGTGCCAGTAGCCGCCGAGCTGACAGACTCGGGCAGTACTTC,CASSRRADRLGQYF
TRBJ1-1,TRBV6-1,NA,NA,TGTGCCAGCACCGACAGATGGGGGACTGAAGCTTTCTTT,CASTDRWGTEAFF
TRBJ2-7,TRBV6-2/TRBV6-3,many,NA,TGTGCCAGCAGTTACTCTGCCAGTCGCTACGAGCAGTACTTC,CASSYSASRYEQYF
TRBJ2-7,TRBV20-1,many,TRBD2,TGCAGTGCTAGGGGACTAGCGGGAGACCACGAGCAGTACTTC,CSARGLAGDHEQYF
TRBJ1-1,TRBV10-3,many,NA,TGTGCCACCTTAGGGGGGTATGAAGCTTTCTTT,CATLGGYEAFF
TRBJ2-7,TRBV11-2,few,NA,TGTGCCAGCAGCCCTGCTGGGGGGCTCTACGAGCAGTACTTC,CASSPAGGLYEQYF
TRBJ2-7,TRBV6-2/TRBV6-3,many,NA,TGTGCCAGCAGAGACGACGAGCAGTACTTC,CASRDDEQYF
TRBJ2-7,TRBV6-1,many,TRBD2,TGTGCCAGCAGAACCGGACTAGCGGATTTCTACGAGCAGTACTTC,CASRTGLADFYEQYF
TRBJ1-1,TRBV19,many,TRBD1,TGTGCCAGTAGTCCGGGACAGGGGTTGGGTGAAGCTTTCTTT,CASSPGQGLGEAFF
TRBJ1-6,TRBV6-5,NA,NA,TGTGCCAGCAGTTACTCGGCCCCAGGAGGCTCCTATAATTCACCCCTCCACTTT,CASSYSAPGGSYNSPLHF
TRBJ2-7,TRBV6-2/TRBV6-3,many,NA,TGTGCCGGCAGTGCCATTGGATCCTCCTCCTACGAGCAGTACTTC,CAGSAIGSSSYEQYF
TRBJ2-7,TRBV20-1,many,TRBD1,TGCAGTGCTCGCTTTTGGACAGGGCACGAGCAGTACTTC,CSARFWTGHEQYF
TRBJ2-5,TRBV5-1,many,NA,TGCGCCAGCAGCCCCGGACCGACTCAAGAGACCCAGTACTTC,CASSPGPTQETQYF
TRBJ2-5,TRBV20-1,few,NA,TGCAGTGCTAGTGGTCCCGGCGGGGCCTACCAAGAGACCCAGTACTTC,CSASGPGGAYQETQYF
TRBJ2-5,TRBV12-3/TRBV12-4,few,NA,TGTGCCAGCACCCCGCCCGGGGGCGGAGAGACCCAGTACTTC,CASTPPGGGETQYF
TRBJ1-5,TRBV19,many,NA,TGTGCCAGTAGACGGCGGGGGGATCAGCCCCAGCATTTT,CASRRRGDQPQHF
TRBJ2-5,TRBV20-1,few,NA,TGCAGTGTTGGGACTTCCCGGGGGGAGACCCAGTACTTC,CSVGTSRGETQYF
TRBJ2-7,TRBV29-1,NA,NA,TGCAGCGTTGGCCAGGGCAGCTACGAGCAGTACTTC,CSVGQGSYEQYF
TRBJ2-7,TRBV27,many,TRBD2,TGTGCCAGCAGTTTCACTAGCGGGACATCCGAGCAGTACTTC,CASSFTSGTSEQYF
TRBJ2-5,TRBV7-3,many,NA,TGTGCCAGCAGCTTAGGGGGGCCCCAGTACTTC,CASSLGGPQYF
TRBJ2-2,TRBV6-1,NA,TRBD2,TGTGCCAGCCCGAAGCGGGGGGAAGGCGGGGAGCTGTTTTTT,CASPKRGEGGELFF
TRBJ2-7,TRBV13,many,NA,TGTGCCAGCAGCGCGACAGGATCCTACGAGCAGTACTTC,CASSATGSYEQYF
TRBJ1-2,TRBV6-5,many,NA,TGTGCCAGCACTACGAGGAGATATGGCTACACCTTC,CASTTRRYGYTF
TRBJ1-6,TRBV28,many,NA,TGTGCCAGCAGTTCACCCGGGACGGCACCGTCACCCCTCCACTTT,CASSSPGTAPSPLHF
TRBJ1-1,TRBV6-1,many,NA,TGTGCCAGCACTACAGGGCTCATGAACACTGAAGCTTTCTTT,CASTTGLMNTEAFF
TRBJ1-2,TRBV5-1,NA,NA,TGCGCCAGCAGCCCGGGCCCGGTGGGGTATGGCTACACCTTC,CASSPGPVGYGYTF
TRBJ1-6,TRBV6-5,few,NA,TGTGCCAGCAGTTCCGCAGGGGTAAATTCACCCCTCCACTTT,CASSSAGVNSPLHF
TRBJ1-5,TRBV2,many,TRBD1,TGTGCCAGCAGTAAGGACAGGGACAATCAGCCCCAGCATTTT,CASSKDRDNQPQHF
TRBJ1-6,TRBV5-5,many,NA,TGTGCCAGCAGCACAGACGCGCCGACACCCCTCCACTTT,CASSTDAPTPLHF
TRBJ2-7,TRBV30,many,TRBD2,TGTGCCTGGAGTGTGGCGGGAGACCGTACGTTC,CAWSVAGDRTF
TRBJ1-3,TRBV6-1,NA,NA,TGTGCCAGCAGTAAACTACAGGAAACAACCATATATTTT,CASSKLQETTIYF
TRBJ1-5,TRBV4-1,many,TRBD1,TGCGCCAGCAGCCAGACAGGGGGCAGATGGAAAGAGCTGCATTTT,CASSQTGGRWKELHF
TRBJ2-5,TRBV7-8,many,NA,TGTGCCAGCAGCTTCGTGGGGGAGACCCAGTACTTC,CASSFVGETQYF
TRBJ2-2,TRBV7-7,many,NA,TGTGCTAGCAGCACAGATGAGTCGAACACCGGGGAGCTGTTTTTT,CASSTDESNTGELFF
TRBJ2-7,TRBV5-1,once,TRBD2,TGCGCCAGCAGCTTGGCGACTAGCAGCTACGAGCAGTACTTC,CASSLATSSYEQYF
TRBJ2-7,TRBV7-2,many,TRBD2,TGTGCCAGCAGCTTTCGGGGCGGACTAGCGGGGTACGAGCAGTACTTC,CASSFRGGLAGYEQYF
TRBJ1-5,TRBV5-1,many,TRBD1,TGCGCCAGCAGAATACGACAGGGTAGCAATCAGCCCCAGCATTTT,CASRIRQGSNQPQHF
TRBJ2-5,TRBV19,many,NA,TGTGCCAGTAGTATCGGTGGGCCAGAAGAGACCCAGTACTTC,CASSIGGPEETQYF
TRBJ1-2,TRBV20-1,many,NA,TGCAGTGCTAGAGGGCCCACCTATGGCTACACCTTC,CSARGPTYGYTF
TRBJ1-1,TRBV5-4,many,NA,TGTGCCAGCAGTTTGGGCAGTATGAACACTGAAGCTTTCTTT,CASSLGSMNTEAFF
TRBJ2-7,TRBV12-3/TRBV12-4,many,NA,TGTGCCAGCAGTTTCGGGGCAGGGGATTACGAGCAGTACTTC,CASSFGAGDYEQYF
TRBJ1-2,TRBV20-1,NA,TRBD1,TGCAGTGCTCAGACAGGGGGGGACTATGGCTACACCTTC,CSAQTGGDYGYTF
TRBJ1-1,TRBV12-5,few,NA,TGTGCTAGTGGGACTGACAGTGAAGCTTTCTTT,CASGTDSEAFF
TRBJ1-2,TRBV30,many,NA,TGTGCCTGGAGGGGAGGTGGCTATGGCTACACCTTC,CAWRGGGYGYTF
TRBJ1-2,TRBV27,NA,TRBD1,TGTGCCAGCCAAAGAACAGGGGGTTATGGCTACACCTTC,CASQRTGGYGYTF
TRBJ2-7,TRBV11-1,NA,TRBD1,TGTGCCAGCACCTTTAACAGGGGACCTTACGAGCAGTACTTC,CASTFNRGPYEQYF
TRBJ2-6,TRBV19,NA,NA,TGTGCCAGTAGGCCCCAGGGTATTAGATCTGGGGCCAACGTCCTGACTTTC,CASRPQGIRSGANVLTF
TRBJ2-2,TRBV7-3,many,NA,TGTGCCAGCAGCAGTTACGGGACTCTTAACACCGGGGAGCTGTTTTTT,CASSSYGTLNTGELFF
TRBJ2-2,TRBV30,NA,TRBD2,TGTGCCTGGTGCCTTTGGGGGGGCACCGGGGAGCTGTTTTTT,CAWCLWGGTGELFF
TRBJ1-1,TRBV3-1,NA,NA,TGTGCCAGTAAGACAGGTCACACTGAAGCTTTCTTT,CASKTGHTEAFF
TRBJ2-3,TRBV25-1,many,TRBD2,TGTGCCAGCAGTACCTTGACTAGCGGGATAGCTAGCACAGATACGCAGTATTTT,CASSTLTSGIASTDTQYF
TRBJ1-3,TRBV6-5,many,TRBD1,TGTGCCAGCAGTTACTCGGACAGGGAGCAGGGCACCATATATTTT,CASSYSDREQGTIYF
TRBJ2-2,TRBV6-1,NA,TRBD2,TGTGCCAGCCGCGGGGGGACTACGAACACCGGGGAGCTGTTTTTT,CASRGGTTNTGELFF
TRBJ1-5,TRBV12-5,many,NA,TGTGCTAGTGGTCCACTTACCGCGGGGGGTACCTATCAGCCCCAGCATTTT,CASGPLTAGGTYQPQHF
TRBJ1-5,TRBV6-1,many,NA,TGTGCCAGCAGGAAGACAGCCCTTACCTCGCCCCAGCATTTT,CASRKTALTSPQHF
TRBJ1-2,TRBV6-5,NA,NA,TGTGCCAGCAGTTTGCAAGACTTCTATGGCTACACCTTC,CASSLQDFYGYTF
TRBJ1-5,TRBV6-5,few,TRBD1,TGTGCCAGCAGTTGGGGACAGAGGGGTCAGCCCCAGCATTTT,CASSWGQRGQPQHF
TRBJ2-5,TRBV6-2/TRBV6-3,many,NA,TGTGCCAGCAGTTACTCAGGGGATGGGACCCAGTACTTC,CASSYSGDGTQYF